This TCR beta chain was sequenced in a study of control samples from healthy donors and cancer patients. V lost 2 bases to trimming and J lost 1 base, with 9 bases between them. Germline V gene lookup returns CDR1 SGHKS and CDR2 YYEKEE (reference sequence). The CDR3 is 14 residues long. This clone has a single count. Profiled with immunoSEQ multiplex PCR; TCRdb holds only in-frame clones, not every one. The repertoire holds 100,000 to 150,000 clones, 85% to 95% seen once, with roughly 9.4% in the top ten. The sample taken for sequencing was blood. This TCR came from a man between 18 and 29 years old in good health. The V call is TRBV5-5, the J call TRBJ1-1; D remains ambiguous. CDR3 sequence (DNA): TGTGCCAGCAGCTTAATCCCCGGGAACACTGAAGCTTTCTTT. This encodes CASSLIPGNTEAFF.